What follows are 27 T cell receptor beta chains derived from one specimen sequenced in a study of identical twins. TCRdb reprocessed the 5' RACE reads via MiXCR and lists one record per CDR3 protein. In the table there are around 1.7 million distinct CDR3 sequences, around 29% of which are singletons. The sample consisted of cord blood. The receptors shown here come from a newborn girl in good health.

In this sample, this clonotype turned up many times. V usage is TRBV12-3 or TRBV12-4 and J usage is TRBJ1-1; D not certain. Trimming left V 3 bases short and J 2 bases short, with 7 bases between. The CDR3 is 13 residues long. The CDR3 here is CASSFGSNTEAFF. CDR3 nucleotides: TGTGCCAGCAGTTTTGGCAGCAACACTGAAGCTTTCTTT.

The chain joins TRBV5-1 to TRBJ2-1, with 8 bases identical to TRBD2. The CDR3 sequence is 15 residues long. J was trimmed by 3 bases and V by 4 bases; bases with no gene match: 6. Germline V gene lookup returns CDR1 SGHRS and CDR2 YFSETQ. CDR3 DNA sequence: TGCGCCAGCAGCATCGGGGGGGTCGGCTACAATGAGCAGTTCTTC. As protein: CASSIGGVGYNEQFF.

The genes are TRBV5-5 and TRBJ2-2; 7 positions match TRBD2. V shed 2 bases and J 8 bases; nucleotides not matched to a gene: 12. Germline assignment: CDR1 SGHKS and CDR2 YYEKEE (reference sequence). This CDR3 comprises 16 residues. The CDR3 here is CASSFVFFTSVGELFF. Written as DNA, the CDR3 is TGTGCCAGCAGCTTCGTCTTCTTTACTAGCGTGGGGGAGCTGTTTTTT.

The J gene is TRBJ2-5, the V gene TRBV28; tentatively, D is TRBD1 or TRBD2 (6 bases each). The V end was cut by 8 bases, the J end by 3 bases, with 13 bases between. This CDR3 has 13 amino acids. The germline V gene encodes CDR1 MDHEN and CDR2 SYDVKM. CDR3 sequence reads: CASVNRGEETQYF. The CDR3 region has the DNA TGTGCCAGCGTTAATAGGGGGGAAGAGACCCAGTACTTC. The full variable domain, in which reference TRBV28 and TRBJ2-5 provide the parts outside the CDR3, is DVKVTQSSRYLVKRTGEKVFLECVQDMDHENMFWYRQDPGLGLRLIYFSYDVKMKEKGDIPEGYSVSREKKERFSLILESASTNQTSMYLCASVNRGEETQYFGPGTRLLVL.

The chain joins TRBV2 to TRBJ2-1; D is perhaps TRBD2 (6 bases). The J call is uncertain, as TRBJ2-7 better fits the DNA end. From germline, CDR1 is SNHLY and CDR2 FYNNEI. This CDR3 is built from 15 residues. CDR3 in DNA: TGTGCCAGCAGTGAAATAGCGGATACCTACAATGAGCAGTACTTC. It is translated as CASSEIADTYNEQYF.

The CDR3 DNA sequence: TGTGCCAGCAGCTTAACCCGGACAGGTGTCACAGATACGCAGTATTTT. Translation gives CASSLTRTGVTDTQYF. The V gene is TRBV11-2, the J gene TRBJ2-3; 7 bases fit TRBD1. The CDR3 length is 16 residues. The V gene end was trimmed by 2 bases and the J gene end by 2 bases; junction bases not matched to a gene: 7. The germline V gene has CDR1 SGHAT and CDR2 FQNNGV.

The CDR3 here is CASSQVGVYNSPLHF. The CDR3 region has the DNA TGTGCCAGCAGCCAAGTAGGGGTATATAATTCACCCCTCCACTTT. The rearrangement uses TRBV3-1 and TRBJ1-6; a possible D gene is TRBD1 (5 bases). This CDR3 has 15 residues. V dropped 1 base and J dropped 4 bases, with 8 bases sitting between them. Germline lookup yields CDR1 LGHDT and CDR2 YNNKEL (reference sequence).

This clonotype has more than one count but fewer than ten. The rearrangement uses TRBV28 and TRBJ2-2, with 11 bases identical to TRBD1. With 5 bases clipped from V and 5 bases from J, the junction kept 4 bases outside the gene matches. The CDR3 covers 15 residues. Germline values: CDR1 MDHEN, CDR2 SYDVKM. The CDR3 DNA sequence: TGTGCCAGCAGTGCCGGGACAGGGGGAACCGGGGAGCTGTTTTTT. Protein sequence: CASSAGTGGTGELFF.

This sequence joins TRBV10-3 and TRBJ2-2; D is unclear. Trimming removed 0 bases from V and 5 bases from J, with 10 bases in between. The CDR3 totals 15 residues. In germline, CDR1 is ENHRY, CDR2 SYGVKD. The CDR3 here is CAISESVGTTGELFF. The CDR3 region has the DNA TGTGCCATCAGTGAGTCTGTGGGTACGACCGGGGAGCTGTTTTTT.

The chain carries TRBV5-6 and TRBJ2-7; 7 nucleotides align to TRBD1. CDR3 size: 14 residues. Germline CDR1 is SGHDT and CDR2 is YYEEEE. Trimming at V came to 1 base and at J to 3 bases, leaving 4 bases not matched to a gene. The CDR3 DNA reads TGTGCCAGCAGCTTGATAGGGGGCAACTACGAGCAGTACTTC. Translating it yields CASSLIGGNYEQYF.

The V and J genes are TRBV28 and TRBJ2-7; D is undetermined. This CDR3 comprises 13 residues. CDR1 and CDR2 (germline): MDHEN, SYDVKM. V was clipped by 2 bases and J by 6 bases, with 11 bases between them. The CDR3 loop is CASSLRSASEQYF. Here the CDR3 DNA reads TGTGCCAGCAGTTTACGGTCGGCGAGCGAGCAGTACTTC.

This rearrangement joins TRBV5-1 to TRBJ1-1; D is uncertain. Trimming removed 0 bases at V and 6 bases at J, with 12 bases between. CDR3 length equals 14 residues. Per germline, CDR1 SGHRS and CDR2 YFSETQ. In nucleotides, the CDR3 is TGCGCCAGCAGCTTGGCCGGTTTATGGGCTGAAGCTTTCTTT. Its translation: CASSLAGLWAEAFF.

Comments on this clonotype: Sequence at one end of the junction differs from germline and may be a read error. This rearrangement joins TRBV18 to TRBJ2-7; D is tentatively TRBD1 or TRBD2 (5 bases each). The CDR3 spans 16 residues. The germline CDR1 and CDR2 sequences are KGHSH and LQKENI. The CDR3 DNA is TGTGCCGGCTCACCAGCTGGGGGTAGTTTCACCTACGAGCAGTACTTC. Protein product: CAGSPAGGSFTYEQYF. The whole variable domain, filled in from reference TRBV18 and TRBJ2-7, reads NAGVMQNPRHLVRRRGQEARLRCSPMKGHSHVYWYRQLPEEGLKFMVYLQKENIIDESGMPKERFSAEFPKEGPSILRIQQVVRGDSAAYFCAGSPAGGSFTYEQYFGPGTRLTVT.

V gene TRBV12-3 or TRBV12-4 combines with J gene TRBJ2-4, with D uncertain. The CDR3 extends over 13 amino acids. CDR3 nucleotides: TGTGCGGTCGTGGGCCTAGCCAAAAACATTCAGTACTTC. The encoded protein is CAVVGLAKNIQYF.

This clonotype was seen ten or more times. This sequence joins TRBV20-1 and TRBJ1-2, with D unresolved. The V gene lost 3 bases and the J gene lost 4 bases, with 3 bases spanning the gap. Germline CDR1 is DFQATT and CDR2 is SNEGSKA (reference sequence). This CDR3 has 10 amino acids. The CDR3 loop is CSASRYGYTF. The DNA of the CDR3 is TGCAGTGCTAGTCGCTATGGCTACACCTTC.

This clonotype was counted only a few times. J is TRBJ2-5 and V is TRBV12-3 or TRBV12-4; TRBD2 matches 12 bases. The CDR3 spans 19 residues. Trimming at V came to 1 base and at J to 3 bases, leaving 12 bases not matched to a gene. CDR3 sequence: CASSLGQVPSGRAEETQYF. Written as DNA, the CDR3 is TGTGCCAGCAGTTTAGGACAAGTCCCTAGCGGGAGGGCAGAAGAGACCCAGTACTTC.

The chain employs TRBV4-2 and TRBJ2-3, with 9 nucleotides matching TRBD2. Germline CDR1 reads LGHNA; CDR2 reads YNFKEQ. This CDR3 spans 17 amino acids. Losses at the gene ends were 4 bases for V and 0 bases for J; bases not matched to a gene: 8. The chain's CDR3 is CASSLSGSFTSTDTQYF. The CDR3 region has the DNA TGTGCCAGCAGCCTTAGCGGGAGTTTTACTAGCACAGATACGCAGTATTTT.

The gene calls are TRBV3-1 and TRBJ1-3; D is undetermined. V was pared by 1 base and J by 8 bases, with 9 bases between. CDR3 length: 13 amino acids. Germline V gene lookup returns CDR1 LGHDT and CDR2 YNNKEL (reference sequence). CDR3 protein: CASSQGAWDTIYF. Here the CDR3 DNA reads TGTGCCAGCAGCCAAGGGGCCTGGGACACCATATATTTT.

The chain couples TRBV20-1 to TRBJ2-4, with TRBD2 identical over 9 bases. The CDR3 runs 15 residues. The ends lost 7 bases at V and 0 bases at J; junction bases unmatched: 7. Germline V lookup: CDR1 DFQATT, CDR2 SNEGSKA (reference sequence). CDR3: CSGIAGDRAKNIQYF. The CDR3 DNA sequence: TGCAGTGGGATAGCGGGGGACAGAGCCAAAAACATTCAGTACTTC.

The V call is TRBV20-1, the J call TRBJ2-3; TRBD2 agrees at 8 bases. J lost 3 bases, V lost 2 bases, and 7 bases had no gene match. CDR1 and CDR2 (germline): DFQATT, SNEGSKA (reference sequence). The CDR3 runs to 15 residues. CDR3 in DNA: TGCAGTGCTAGATCTACTAGCGGAGGGACAGATACGCAGTATTTT. This codes for CSARSTSGGTDTQYF.

This clonotype was counted between two and nine times. CDR3 region: CASSQRTGKTGELFF. The CDR3 DNA follows: TGTGCCAGCAGCCAAAGGACAGGGAAGACAGGGGAGCTGTTTTTT. The V gene is TRBV3-1, the J gene TRBJ2-2; TRBD1 matches 8 bases. V lost 2 bases, J lost 8 bases, and 7 bases stayed unmatched. The CDR3 length is 15 residues. Germline lookup yields CDR1 LGHDT and CDR2 YNNKEL (reference sequence).

This clonotype was seen more than once but under ten times. V is TRBV5-5 and J is TRBJ1-1; no reliable D call. V lost 2 bases to trimming and J lost 6 bases, with 8 bases between them. There are 12 residues in the CDR3. CDR1 is SGHKS, CDR2 YYEKEE, per germline (reference sequence). CDR3 nucleotides: TGTGCCAGCAGCTTCGGGAGGGCTGAAGCTTTCTTT. Protein sequence: CASSFGRAEAFF.

This rearrangement joins TRBV5-1 to TRBJ2-1; 8 bases match TRBD2. The CDR3 contains 17 residues. CDR1 SGHRS and CDR2 YFSETQ come from the germline V gene. The J segment lost 1 base and the V segment lost 4 bases, leaving 10 bases of the junction unmatched. CDR3 nucleotide sequence: TGCGCCAGCAGCGCTCAAACCGGGACTAGTTCCTACAATGAGCAGTTCTTC. This gives the protein CASSAQTGTSSYNEQFF.

This chain links TRBV6-5 with TRBJ2-7; D unresolved. Germline V CDR1 and CDR2: MNHEY, SVGAGI. This CDR3 has 13 residues. V shed 2 bases and J shed 2 bases, with 7 bases lying between them. CDR3 nucleotides: TGTGCCAGCAGTTACGAACCAACCTACGAGCAGTACTTC. Translated, it gives CASSYEPTYEQYF.

This clonotype was recorded at least ten times. Compared with germline, one end of the junction differs, possibly owing to a read error. The V call is TRBV5-1, the J call TRBJ2-3, with D unclear. Germline V gives CDR1 SGHRS, CDR2 YFSETQ. The CDR3 contains 12 residues. Here the CDR3 DNA reads TGTGCCAGCAGCTTAGATCCAGATACGCAGTATTTT. It encodes CASSLDPDTQYF.

At least ten counts were recorded for this clonotype. V and J are TRBV10-3 and TRBJ2-1, with D perhaps matching TRBD2 (6 bases). V dropped 5 bases and J dropped 8 bases, with 10 bases sitting between them. The CDR3 length is 12 residues. Per germline, CDR1 ENHRY and CDR2 SYGVKD. The chain's CDR3 is CAISTSRDEQFF. The CDR3 nucleotides are TGTGCCATCAGTACTAGCCGGGATGAGCAGTTCTTC.

This clonotype was detected only a few times. The V call is TRBV27, the J call TRBJ1-4; no clear D gene. V gave up 3 bases and J gave up 5 bases, with 10 bases separating them. This CDR3 contains 14 residues. Germline V lookup: CDR1 MNHEY, CDR2 SMNVEV (reference sequence). The DNA for the CDR3 is TGTGCCAGCAGTTTGGTTGGGAAGAATGAAAAACTGTTTTTT. Its translation is CASSLVGKNEKLFF.